The present TCR beta chain was sequenced within a study of T cell therapy after organ transplantation. About the study: Expansion used a peptide pool of 30 HLA class I and II CMV epitopes. Study-wide findings and caveats: Post-therapy reconstitution appeared to include transferred and endogenous clonotypes.

A word on this clone: Its matching antigen is unknown.

CDR3 size: 14 residues. V lost 9 bases to trimming and J lost 5 bases; unmatched junction nucleotides: 2. Germline assignment: CDR1 MDHEN and CDR2 SYDVKM. TCRdb's copy holds only in-frame clones and misses some; the assay was immunoSEQ multiplex PCR. The table shows around 50,000 clones, with approximately 94% occurring only once. This TCR was recovered from a human patient who had received a solid organ transplant and had CMV disease. This sequence joins TRBV28 and TRBJ2-1; the match to TRBD2 covers 15 bases. This material consisted of CD8+ T cells from blood, taken before autologous CMV-specific T cell therapy. CDR3 protein: CASRTSGRDNEQFF. The DNA for the CDR3 is TGTGCCAGTAGGACTAGCGGGAGGGACAATGAGCAGTTCTTC.